The next 27 T cell receptor beta chains were all read from a single sample in a study of T-cell reconstitution after alpha-beta-depleted transplantation in children. The TCRbeta library incorporated unique molecular identifiers. TCRdb called the PCR reads again in MiXCR, with one record for every CDR3 protein. Of 490,000 or so distinct CDR3 sequences in the sample, 12% were seen once. Here the sequenced sample was PBMCs from the stem cell graft donor, taken from the stem cell graft. These receptors all stem from a human donor who donated a stem cell graft to a child with combined immunodeficiency.

CDR3 in amino acids: CASSQEVTGGELFF. CDR3 coding DNA: TGTGCCAGCAGCCAAGAAGTAACGGGCGGGGAGCTGTTTTTT. The chain recombines TRBV14 with TRBJ2-2; D is ambiguous. The CDR3 is made up of 14 amino acids. V was cut by 0 bases and J by 7 bases, with 9 bases left in between. CDR1 and CDR2 from the germline V gene are SGHDN and FVKESK.

J is TRBJ2-5 and V is TRBV7-9, with 7 bases aligning to TRBD2. This CDR3 spans 16 amino acids. V dropped 8 bases and J dropped 4; count of bases not matched to a gene: 16. Per germline, CDR1 SEHNR and CDR2 FQNEAQ (reference sequence). The CDR3 nucleotides read TGTGCCAGCTCCCCCTCGGGCGCCGGGGGGATAGAGACCCAGTACTTC. Protein product: CASSPSGAGGIETQYF.

This sequence joins TRBV5-1 and TRBJ1-2; D perhaps matches TRBD1 (5 bases). This CDR3 has 14 amino acids. Trimming stripped 3 bases from V and 2 bases from J, with 11 bases between. Looked up from germline, CDR1 is SGHRS and CDR2 is YFSETQ. CDR3: CASSWDGGNYGYTF. CDR3 in DNA: TGCGCCAGCAGCTGGGACGGCGGAAACTATGGCTACACCTTC.

The chain is built from TRBV2 and TRBJ1-1, with D tentatively TRBD1 (5 bases). The germline V and J ends were trimmed by 6 bases and 6 bases, with 14 bases remaining between them. The germline gives CDR1 SNHLY, CDR2 FYNNEI. The CDR3 runs 13 residues. The CDR3 loop reads CASSLDSKAEAFF. The CDR3 region has the DNA TGTGCCAGCAGCCTTGACAGTAAAGCTGAAGCTTTCTTT.

In this sample, this clonotype turned up many times. The chain joins TRBV12-3 or TRBV12-4 to TRBJ2-7; a possible D gene is TRBD1 (5 bases). The CDR3 runs 14 residues. The V gene lost 6 bases and the J gene lost 2 bases, with 14 bases spanning the gap. CDR3 amino acids: CASSTGDFTYEQYF. The CDR3, as DNA: TGTGCCAGCAGCACAGGAGATTTCACCTACGAGCAGTACTTC.

The genes are TRBV9 and TRBJ1-6; possible D gene TRBD1, 5 bases. The CDR3 totals 13 residues. CDR1 is SGDLS and CDR2 is YYNGEE in the germline V gene. V was cut by 0 bases and J by 9 bases, with 7 bases left in between. As DNA, the CDR3 is TGTGCCAGCAGCGTAGGGGGGTTTTCACCCCTCCACTTT. Residues: CASSVGGFSPLHF.

This clonotype was seen more than once but under ten times. This chain joins TRBV7-9 and TRBJ2-7; 7 nucleotides line up with TRBD2. The germline V gene encodes CDR1 SEHNR and CDR2 FQNEAQ (reference sequence). Unmatched junction bases numbered 4, after V lost 1 base and J lost 4 bases. CDR3 length equals 14 residues. The CDR3 spells CASSLERGLYEQYF. CDR3 DNA: TGTGCCAGCAGCTTAGAGCGGGGACTTTACGAGCAGTACTTC.

The chain employs TRBV6-2 or TRBV6-3 and TRBJ1-1; D gene unclear. V shed 0 bases and J shed 6 bases, with 8 bases lying between them. The CDR3 totals 13 residues. Germline CDR1 is MNHEY and CDR2 is SVGEGT. CDR3 sequence reads: CASSYSGSPEAFF. CDR3 DNA: TGTGCCAGCAGTTACTCCGGGTCTCCTGAAGCTTTCTTT.

This clonotype was recorded at least ten times. The CDR3 DNA follows: TGTGCCAGCACTCCCCCGGGACTAGCGCTCGATGAGCAGTTCTTC. It yields the protein CASTPPGLALDEQFF. The genes are TRBV13 and TRBJ2-1; 10 positions agree with TRBD2. This CDR3 comprises 15 residues. Germline V gene lookup returns CDR1 PRHDT and CDR2 FYEKMQ (reference sequence). Trimming cost V 7 bases and J 8 bases; bases outside gene matches: 11.

In this sample, this clonotype turned up a few times. The V gene is TRBV12-3 or TRBV12-4, the J gene TRBJ1-6, with a possible D match to TRBD1 (6 bases). V lost 6 bases and J lost 4, with 16 bases in between. The CDR3 contains 16 residues. The CDR3 loop is CASSPQGLSYNSPLHF. In nucleotides, the CDR3 is TGTGCCAGCAGCCCTCAGGGGTTGTCGTATAATTCACCCCTCCACTTT.

This chain connects TRBV7-8 to TRBJ2-5; TRBD2 matches 12 bases. Germline CDR1 and CDR2: SGHVS and FQNEAQ. This CDR3 contains 16 residues. The junction had 7 bases not matched to a gene; V was cut back by 5 bases and J by 3 bases. Here the CDR3 DNA reads TGTGCCAGCAGCGGACGACTAGCGGGAGTAGAAGAGACCCAGTACTTC. Protein sequence: CASSGRLAGVEETQYF. The variable domain in full, with the rest retrieved from reference TRBV7-8 and TRBJ2-5, is GAGVSQSPRYKVAKRGQDVALRCDPISGHVSLFWYQQALGQGPEFLTYFQNEAQLDKSGLPSDRFFAERPEGSVSTLKIQRTQQEDSAVYLCASSGRLAGVEETQYFGPGTRLLVL.

CDR3 DNA: TGTGCCAGCAGTAGGGGGACAGGGACGGAGACCCAGTACTTC. Its translation is CASSRGTGTETQYF. The J gene is TRBJ2-5, the V gene TRBV27, with 9 bases lining up with TRBD1. The ends lost 5 bases at V and 5 bases at J; junction bases unmatched: 6. Germline-derived CDR1 and CDR2 are MNHEY and SMNVEV (reference sequence). The CDR3 length is 14 residues.

The sample holds many counts of this clonotype. The chain recombines TRBV7-2 with TRBJ2-7, with D possibly being TRBD1 (5 bases). Germline CDR1 and CDR2: SGHTA and FQGNSA. The V end lost 3 bases, the J end lost 0 bases, and 12 bases lay between the germline ends. This CDR3 contains 15 residues. CDR3 region: CASSFGHRSSYEQYF. CDR3 nucleotides: TGTGCCAGCAGCTTCGGCCACAGGAGCTCCTACGAGCAGTACTTC. The full variable domain, rest sourced from reference TRBV7-2 and TRBJ2-7, is GAGVSQSPSNKVTEKGKDVELRCDPISGHTALYWYRQSLGQGLEFLIYFQGNSAPDKSGLPSDRFSAERTGGSVSTLTIQRTQQEDSAVYLCASSFGHRSSYEQYFGPGTRLTVT.

As to this clonotype: This may arise from a read error, as a much more abundant clone is one base away. The chain combines TRBV12-3 or TRBV12-4 with TRBJ2-3; D not certain. The DNA end lines up better with TRBJ1-5; the J call may be wrong. The CDR3 has 14 residues. CDR3 sequence reads: CASSLGLSFDTQHF. DNA of the CDR3: TGTGCCAGCAGTTTAGGGTTGAGTTTTGATACGCAGCATTTT.

This clonotype was detected only a few times. This chain uses TRBV4-3 with TRBJ2-2; no reliable D call. The CDR3 length is 16 residues. Germline lookup yields CDR1 LGHNA and CDR2 YSLEER. V was cut by 1 base and J by 8 bases, with 17 bases left in between. CDR3 loop: CASSQGGSGILGELFF. Written as DNA, the CDR3 is TGCGCCAGCAGCCAAGGGGGTTCTGGTATACTGGGGGAGCTGTTTTTT.

The chain employs TRBV12-5 and TRBJ2-5, with D tentatively TRBD2 (5 bases). Trimming stripped 4 bases from V and 0 bases from J, with 9 bases between. This CDR3 comprises 14 residues. Germline V CDR1 and CDR2: LGHNT, FRNRAP. This chain's CDR3 is CASGSPGYQETQYF. The CDR3, as DNA: TGTGCTAGTGGTTCCCCGGGGTACCAAGAGACCCAGTACTTC.

The CDR3 sequence: CASSPSSGQGSYNEQFF. The CDR3 region has the DNA TGTGCCAGCAGCCCCAGTTCGGGACAGGGGTCATACAATGAGCAGTTCTTC. This chain connects TRBV3-1 to TRBJ2-1; TRBD1 aligns across 10 bases. CDR3 length: 17 amino acids. The trim removed 4 bases at V and 4 bases at J, leaving 10 bases unmatched. Germline values: CDR1 LGHDT, CDR2 YNNKEL (reference sequence).

With regard to this clonotype: Sequence at one end of the junction differs from germline and may be a read error. The rearrangement links TRBV12-3 or TRBV12-4 to TRBJ2-5, with D possibly being TRBD1 or TRBD2 (6 bases each). The CDR3 sequence is 13 residues long. DNA of the CDR3: TGTCCCAGCAGTTTAGGGGGGCTAGAGACCCAGTACTTC. Translating gives CPSSLGGLETQYF.

This clonotype was picked up many times. The rearrangement uses TRBV5-1 and TRBJ2-2; a possible D gene is TRBD1 (6 bases). The germline V and J ends were trimmed by 3 bases and 5 bases, with 8 bases remaining between them. The germline V gene has CDR1 SGHRS and CDR2 YFSETQ. The CDR3 covers 13 residues. In DNA form, the CDR3 reads TGCGCCAGCAGCTCCCAGGGGACCGGGGAGCTGTTTTTT. Amino acids: CASSSQGTGELFF.

The gene calls are TRBV12-3 or TRBV12-4 and TRBJ2-1; TRBD1 matches 9 bases. The CDR3 extends over 19 amino acids. V was clipped by 6 bases and J by 0 bases; unmatched bases: 15. Here the CDR3 reads CASSTGTGFLKSSYNEQFF. The DNA for the CDR3 is TGTGCCAGCAGCACCGGGACAGGGTTTTTAAAAAGCTCCTACAATGAGCAGTTCTTC.

DNA for the CDR3: TGTGCCAGCAGTCCCCGGATAAGCTACGAGCAGTACTTC. It specifies CASSPRISYEQYF. The rearrangement links TRBV27 to TRBJ2-7; D ambiguous. Germline CDR1 reads MNHEY; CDR2 reads SMNVEV (reference sequence). The CDR3 sequence is 13 residues long. V lost 5 bases and J 3 bases, leaving 11 bases between the germline ends.

The chain links TRBV2 to TRBJ2-1, with D perhaps given as TRBD1 or TRBD2 (5 bases each). CDR1 and CDR2 from the germline V gene are SNHLY and FYNNEI. The length of the CDR3 is 15 residues. Trimming took off 6 bases at V and 8 bases at J, with 20 bases between the two ends. The CDR3 bases are TGTGCCAGCAGCAGAGGGACCCGATGGAGCGATGAGCAGTTCTTC. This translates into CASSRGTRWSDEQFF.

This clonotype was seen at least ten times. The V and J genes are TRBV15 and TRBJ2-5; 7 bases align to TRBD2. CDR3 length equals 14 residues. Germline CDR1 LNHNV, CDR2 YYDKDF (reference sequence). Trimming removed 1 base from V and 4 bases from J; junction bases left unmatched: 3. The CDR3 bases are TGTGCCACCAGCAGAGTGGGGAGGGGAGAGACCCAGTACTTC. Its protein product is CATSRVGRGETQYF.

Only a few counts were recorded for this clonotype. The chain joins TRBV2 to TRBJ2-2, with D possibly matching TRBD1 (7 bases). Looked up from germline, CDR1 is SNHLY and CDR2 is FYNNEI. The ends were cut back, 2 bases at V and 4 bases at J, with 14 bases in the middle. The CDR3 has 16 amino acids. In DNA form, the CDR3 reads TGTGCCAGCAGTGAAAATCAGGGGGGTCCCACCGGGGAGCTGTTTTTT. Amino acids: CASSENQGGPTGELFF. The whole variable domain, remainder taken from reference TRBV2 and TRBJ2-2, is EPEVTQTPSHQVTQMGQEVILRCVPISNHLYFYWYRQILGQKVEFLVSFYNNEISEKSEIFDDQFSVERPDGSNFTLKIRSTKLEDSAMYFCASSENQGGPTGELFFGEGSRLTVL.

The chain employs TRBV24-1 and TRBJ2-3, with 10 positions matching TRBD2. J lost 0 bases, V lost 1 base, and 18 bases had no gene match. The CDR3 sequence is 22 residues long. CDR1 is KGHDR and CDR2 is SFDVKD in the germline V gene. The CDR3, as DNA: TGTGCCACCAGTGATTTAGGAGGTCATGGGAGACTAGCGGGCTCTAGCACAGATACGCAGTATTTT. Translated: CATSDLGGHGRLAGSSTDTQYF.

There are many counts of this clonotype. The chain carries TRBV12-3 or TRBV12-4 and TRBJ1-4; D gene unclear. Deletions cut 3 bases from V and 0 bases from J, with 14 bases between. The CDR3 is made up of 17 amino acids. The CDR3 protein is CASSFGLREATNEKLFF. As DNA, the CDR3 is TGTGCCAGCAGTTTCGGTCTGCGAGAGGCAACTAATGAAAAACTGTTTTTT.

The sample holds many counts of this clonotype. The chain carries TRBV5-6 and TRBJ1-1; no firm D call. Germline V gene data show CDR1 as SGHDT and CDR2 as YYEEEE. The CDR3 is 13 residues long. The V gene lost 1 base and the J gene lost 6 bases, with 10 bases spanning the gap. The CDR3 protein is CASSLTGVAEAFF. CDR3 bases: TGTGCCAGCAGCTTGACTGGGGTCGCTGAAGCTTTCTTT.